The T cell receptor beta chain under discussion was sequenced for a study of T cell repertoires in cytomegalovirus infection. Study-level information: Shared public TCR beta signatures pointed to both CMV infection and a matching HLA type.

V dropped 0 bases and J dropped 3; count of bases not matched to a gene: 4. The germline V gene encodes CDR1 DFQATT and CDR2 SNEGSKA (reference sequence). This CDR3 spans 15 amino acids. With regard to this clonotype: As yet, its antigen is unknown.

The study, taken as a whole, reports: The study found HLA-C-restricted CMV-specific TCR beta clonotypes dominating the ex vivo response. Cumulative public TCR beta family frequency identified CMV carriers with the relevant HLA.

TCRdb re-derived calls from the reads in MiXCR, one entry per CDR3 protein. The sample holds roughly 320,000 distinct CDR3 sequences, 9% to 9.5% seen once. The sample taken for sequencing was PBMCs. The chain links TRBV20-1 to TRBJ2-3; 9 nucleotides match TRBD2. The receptor comes from a human donor in good health (CMV status not recorded). Some clones in this sample may be carry-over from other donors' samples. DNA for the CDR3: TGCAGTGCTAGAGATCTGAGCGGGAGGACAGATACGCAGTATTTT. Translated, it gives CSARDLSGRTDTQYF.